Sequencing of this TCR beta chain was carried out in a study of blood T cell repertoires in COVID-19. How the authors handled the data: Reference gene primer amplification gave estimated nucleated cell counts. Libraries were prepared by immunoSEQ multiplex PCR; TCRdb keeps only in-frame clonotypes and omits some of them. V and J calls and clone size come straight from that table; D and trimming were deduced from the DNA. This table holds about 250,000 clones, 70% to 85% found once. The sequence derives from a man aged 80 or over with acute or convalescent COVID-19. The sample consisted of peripheral blood.

CDR3 DNA sequence: TGTGCCAGCAGCCAATCTCTGGGCCGGTGGGAAAAACTGTTTTTT. Translated: CASSQSLGRWEKLFF. The J gene is TRBJ1-4, the V gene TRBV3-1 (or the pseudogene TRBV3-2); unclear D gene. CDR3 length equals 15 residues. CDR1 LGHDT and CDR2 YNNKEL come from the germline V gene (reference sequence). Deletions cut 2 bases from V and 8 bases from J, with 15 bases between.